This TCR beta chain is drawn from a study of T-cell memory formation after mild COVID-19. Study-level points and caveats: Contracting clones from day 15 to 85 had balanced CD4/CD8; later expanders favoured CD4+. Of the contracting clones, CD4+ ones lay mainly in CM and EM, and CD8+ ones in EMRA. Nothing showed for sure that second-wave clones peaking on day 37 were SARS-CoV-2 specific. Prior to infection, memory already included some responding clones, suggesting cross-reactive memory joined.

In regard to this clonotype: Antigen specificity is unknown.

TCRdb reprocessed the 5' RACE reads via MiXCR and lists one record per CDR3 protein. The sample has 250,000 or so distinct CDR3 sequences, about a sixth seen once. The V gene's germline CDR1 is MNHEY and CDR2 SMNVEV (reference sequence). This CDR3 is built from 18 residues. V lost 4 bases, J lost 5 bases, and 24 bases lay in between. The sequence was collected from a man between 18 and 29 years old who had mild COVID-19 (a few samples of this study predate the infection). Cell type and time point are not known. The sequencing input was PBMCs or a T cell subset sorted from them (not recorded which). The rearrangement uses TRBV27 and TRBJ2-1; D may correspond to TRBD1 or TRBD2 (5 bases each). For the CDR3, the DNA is TGTGCCAGCAGTTGGGTGGCGGGTCGGGGACCATCGGACAATGAGCAGTTCTTC. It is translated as CASSWVAGRGPSDNEQFF.